This entry lists 9 T cell receptor beta chains sequenced from one sample in a study of Graves' ophthalmopathy and Graves' hyperthyroidism. The sequenced template was RNA, covering the TCR beta CDR3 region. HTBI primers primed a first-round RT-PCR, and a second-round multiplex PCR followed. TCRdb itself ran the multiplex PCR reads through MiXCR, one entry per CDR3 protein. This sample carries roughly 410,000 distinct CDR3 sequences, 15% of them seen once, and the ten largest clones take approximately 7%. The sample taken for sequencing was peripheral blood. The receptors were gathered from a young woman with stable Graves' hyperthyroidism.

This chain links TRBV11-2 with TRBJ2-7, with D possibly matching TRBD1 (6 bases). The germline gives CDR1 SGHAT, CDR2 FQNNGV. The CDR3 loop spans 14 amino acids. Trimming took off 6 bases at V and 3 bases at J, with 15 bases between the two ends. The CDR3 DNA sequence: TGTGCCAGCAGTGGGACACCAACAAGCTACGAGCAGTACTTC. Its protein product is CASSGTPTSYEQYF.

At least ten counts were recorded for this clonotype. The chain uses TRBV11-2 and TRBJ1-1; TRBD1 is a possible D gene (6 bases). Germline V gene data show CDR1 as SGHAT and CDR2 as FQNNGV. The V end lost 6 bases, the J end lost 1 base, and 18 bases lay between the germline ends. The CDR3 consists of 16 residues. The CDR3 protein is CASSGISGQPNTEAFF. CDR3 in DNA: TGTGCCAGCAGTGGCATTTCGGGACAACCGAACACTGAAGCTTTCTTT. The entire variable domain, with the rest obtained from reference TRBV11-2 and TRBJ1-1, is as follows: EAGVAQSPRYKIIEKRQSVAFWCNPISGHATLYWYQQILGQGPKLLIQFQNNGVVDDSQLPKDRFSAERLKGVDSTLKIQPAKLEDSAVYLCASSGISGQPNTEAFFGQGTRLTVV.

This clonotype was seen ten or more times. V usage is TRBV20-1 and J usage is TRBJ2-5; 7 nucleotides line up with TRBD2. After removal of 1 base from V and 5 bases from J, the junction contained 7 bases not matched to a gene. The CDR3 is made up of 14 amino acids. The germline V gene has CDR1 DFQATT and CDR2 SNEGSKA (reference sequence). The CDR3 loop reads CSARASGGVETQYF. The CDR3, as DNA: TGCAGTGCTAGAGCCTCGGGGGGAGTGGAGACCCAGTACTTC.

This clonotype appeared many times. V gene TRBV25-1 combines with J gene TRBJ1-2; 9 bases line up with TRBD1. The V segment lost 5 bases and the J segment 4 bases; nucleotides outside the gene matches: 8. Germline V CDR1 and CDR2: MGHDK, SYGVNS. This CDR3 has 15 residues. In DNA form, the CDR3 reads TGTGCCAGCAGTTTGGGGACAGGGTCGGTCTATGGCTACACCTTC. Its translation: CASSLGTGSVYGYTF.

This clonotype was recorded many times. The genes are TRBV18 and TRBJ1-2, with no clear D. Germline V gene lookup returns CDR1 KGHSH and CDR2 LQKENI. Deletions cut 6 bases from V and 6 bases from J, with 11 bases between. The length of the CDR3 is 12 residues. The CDR3 loop is CASSREEDGYTF. The CDR3 DNA follows: TGTGCCAGCTCTAGGGAAGAGGATGGCTACACCTTC.

About this clonotype: One junction end does not reproduce the germline sequence, and a read error may be involved. The chain uses TRBV28 and TRBJ2-4; D is possibly TRBD2 (7 bases). Germline V gene sequence: CDR1 MDHEN, CDR2 SYDVKM. The CDR3 contains 16 residues. The CDR3 nucleotides read TGTGCCAGCAGGGGGAGGGGGATGATAGCCAAAAACATTCGGTACTTC. It yields the protein CASRGRGMIAKNIRYF.

This clonotype was observed at least ten times. The chain recombines TRBV9 with TRBJ2-7, with 7 bases that match TRBD2. J lost 3 bases, V lost 0 bases, and 9 bases had no gene match. This CDR3 spans 16 amino acids. The germline CDR1 and CDR2 sequences are SGDLS and YYNGEE. The CDR3 DNA reads TGTGCCAGCAGCGTAGGGCCACTAGCGCAAGGCTACGAGCAGTACTTC. The encoded protein is CASSVGPLAQGYEQYF. The full variable domain, its missing parts supplied by reference TRBV9 and TRBJ2-7, is DSGVTQTPKHLITATGQRVTLRCSPRSGDLSVYWYQQSLDQGLQFLIQYYNGEERAKGNILERFSAQQFPDLHSELNLSSLELGDSALYFCASSVGPLAQGYEQYFGPGTRLTVT.

This clonotype has ten or more counts. An end of the junction does not agree with germline; a read error may underlie this. The V call is TRBV5-1, the J call TRBJ2-7; D is uncertain. Germline CDR1 and CDR2: SGHRS and YFSETQ. This CDR3 is built from 11 residues. The CDR3 coding sequence is TGTGCCAGCAGTTTATTGGGTGAGCAGTACTTC. It translates to CASSLLGEQYF. Drawing the rest from reference TRBV5-1 and TRBJ2-7, the complete variable domain is KAGVTQTPRYLIKTRGQQVTLSCSPISGHRSVSWYQQTPGQGLQFLFEYFSETQRNKGNFPGRFSGRQFSNSRSEMNVSTLELGDSALYLCASSLLGEQYFGPGTRLTVT.

The rearrangement joins TRBV11-1 to TRBJ1-1; the match to TRBD1 covers 9 bases. This CDR3 is built from 16 residues. Germline V CDR1 and CDR2: SGHAT, FQDESV (reference sequence). With 6 bases clipped from V and 1 base from J, the junction kept 9 bases outside the gene matches. The CDR3 reads CASSQSLGQGNTEAFF. CDR3 coding DNA: TGTGCCAGCAGTCAATCCCTGGGACAGGGGAACACTGAAGCTTTCTTT.